The 10 T cell receptor beta chains listed next were all sequenced from one sample in a study of blood T cell repertoires in COVID-19. Clones were sequenced by immunoSEQ multiplex PCR, and TCRdb holds only the in-frame ones, with some missing. The sample has about 170,000 clones; about 80% are singletons. Specimen: peripheral blood. The source of these receptors is a woman between 35 and 50 years old with COVID-19, enrolled during active disease.

This sequence joins TRBV7-6 and TRBJ2-1; possibly TRBD2 for D (5 bases). Per germline, CDR1 SGHVS and CDR2 FNYEAQ. The CDR3 is 16 amino acids. V was shortened by 2 bases and J by 0 bases, with 11 bases between the two germline ends. The CDR3 is CASSLQAAGSYNEQFF. CDR3 bases: TGTGCCAGCAGCTTACAGGCGGCGGGCTCCTACAATGAGCAGTTCTTC.

The CDR3 protein is CASSLGTGGLTDTQYF. In DNA form, the CDR3 reads TGTGCCAGCAGTTTAGGGACAGGGGGACTCACAGATACGCAGTATTTT. The chain carries TRBV28 and TRBJ2-3; 11 positions match TRBD1. The length of the CDR3 is 16 residues. In germline, CDR1 is MDHEN, CDR2 SYDVKM. After removal of 2 bases from V and 2 bases from J, the junction contained 3 bases not matched to a gene.

V gene TRBV6-1 combines with J gene TRBJ1-5; D remains ambiguous. This CDR3 region has 15 residues. V lost 1 base and J 2 bases, leaving 9 bases between the germline ends. Germline loops: CDR1 MNHNS, CDR2 SASEGT. DNA of the CDR3: TGTGCCAGCAGTGAAGTCGGCGAGGGCAATCAGCCCCAGCATTTT. Its translation: CASSEVGEGNQPQHF.

The V and J genes are TRBV7-8 and TRBJ2-7; maybe TRBD1 (6 bases). The CDR3 covers 14 residues. V was trimmed by 1 base and J by 1 base, leaving 8 bases between them. Per the germline V gene, CDR1 is SGHVS and CDR2 is FQNEAQ. The CDR3: CASSLGQVSYEQYF. The CDR3 bases are TGTGCCAGCAGCTTAGGACAGGTTTCCTACGAGCAGTACTTC.

The rearrangement joins TRBV27 to TRBJ2-3; 7 positions match TRBD2. This CDR3 comprises 19 residues. Germline trimming cut 0 bases from V and 2 bases from J; bases unmatched to any gene: 14. The germline V gene encodes CDR1 MNHEY and CDR2 SMNVEV (reference sequence). As DNA, the CDR3 is TGTGCCAGCAGTTTATCGCGGGGGACTCGAATTAGAGACACAGATACGCAGTATTTT. This sequence encodes CASSLSRGTRIRDTDTQYF.

This clone showed up just a few times. The chain is built from TRBV7-9 and TRBJ2-3, with D maybe TRBD2 (5 bases). This CDR3 has 17 residues. V shed 6 bases and J shed 3 bases, with 22 bases lying between them. Germline values: CDR1 SEHNR, CDR2 FQNEAQ (reference sequence). CDR3 region: CASRDPKEDWLTDTQYF. The CDR3 DNA is TGTGCCAGCAGAGACCCGAAGGAGGATTGGCTGACAGATACGCAGTATTTT.

This rearrangement joins TRBV19 to TRBJ2-5; possibly TRBD1 for D (6 bases). CDR1 and CDR2 (germline): LNHDA, SQIVND (reference sequence). V was shortened by 3 bases and J by 4 bases, with 12 bases between the two germline ends. The CDR3 has 14 residues. The CDR3 sequence is CASSIRQASETQYF. CDR3 in DNA: TGTGCCAGTAGTATTCGACAGGCATCAGAGACCCAGTACTTC.

This clone was picked up a small number of times. The V gene is TRBV2, the J gene TRBJ2-5, with D perhaps TRBD2 (6 bases). Germline CDR1 is SNHLY and CDR2 is FYNNEI. The V and J ends lost 8 bases and 2 bases respectively, with 15 bases between them. CDR3 size: 14 residues. CDR3 sequence: CASLAGSGQETQYF. Written as DNA, the CDR3 is TGTGCCAGCTTGGCGGGTAGCGGACAAGAGACCCAGTACTTC.

In nucleotides, the CDR3 is TGTGCCAGCAGAACAATGGAGACCCAGTACTTC. Protein sequence: CASRTMETQYF. V gene TRBV6-5 combines with J gene TRBJ2-5; D call uncertain. The CDR3 extends over 11 amino acids. The V and J ends lost 6 bases and 5 bases respectively, with 7 bases between them. Germline-derived CDR1 and CDR2 are MNHEY and SVGAGI.

The V call is TRBV18, the J call TRBJ1-2, with TRBD1 as a possible D gene (6 bases). V was cut by 1 base and J by 3 bases, with 18 bases left in between. The CDR3 loop spans 17 amino acids. CDR1 and CDR2 from the germline V gene are KGHSH and LQKENI. CDR3 in DNA: TGTGCCAGCTCACCACAGGAGCTGGGGGCAATATACTATGGCTACACCTTC. Its protein is CASSPQELGAIYYGYTF. Complete variable domain (other parts from reference TRBV18 and TRBJ1-2): NAGVMQNPRHLVRRRGQEARLRCSPMKGHSHVYWYRQLPEEGLKFMVYLQKENIIDESGMPKERFSAEFPKEGPSILRIQQVVRGDSAAYFCASSPQELGAIYYGYTFGSGTRLTVV.